This TCR beta chain emerged from a study of cytotoxic CD8 clonotypes in ibrutinib-treated CLL. The overall study: Results showed around 24 partial and 2 complete responses; following median roughly 70 months, approximately 14 remained remitted, roughly 12 advanced.

From germline, CDR1 is MNHEY and CDR2 SVGAGI. Deletions cut 0 bases from V and 3 bases from J, with 15 bases between. The CDR3 loop spans 16 amino acids. The data were produced by immunoSEQ multiplex PCR, yet TCRdb's version contains in-frame clones alone and is incomplete. The sample shows roughly 330,000 clones, 67% of them seen only once. The chain uses TRBV6-5 and TRBJ2-7, with D tentatively TRBD1 (6 bases). Specimen: PBMCs, collected after 36 months of ibrutinib treatment. This TCR was recovered from a human donor with chronic lymphocytic leukemia. This CDR3 reads CASSYSIPGHIYEQYF. The CDR3 DNA is TGTGCCAGCAGTTACTCTATCCCGGGACATATCTACGAGCAGTACTTC.